Only a few counts were recorded for the clone carrying this T cell receptor beta chain. The data are from a study of PD-L1 blockade in urothelial cancer. Using immunoSEQ multiplex PCR, the repertoire was profiled, and TCRdb retains in-frame clones only, with some absent. Here the sample spans 120,000 or so clones, roughly 83% being singletons. V was cut by 8 bases and J by 0 bases, with 4 bases left in between. The CDR3 is 11 amino acids. The germline CDR1 and CDR2 sequences are SEHNR and FQNEAQ (reference sequence). Specified time point: peripheral blood 6 weeks after treatment start. Material: PBMCs, obtained around atezolizumab (anti-PD-L1) treatment. The J gene is TRBJ1-1, the V gene TRBV7-9; D not resolved. This receptor was taken from a man between 50 and 59 years old with urothelial cancer. CDR3 in amino acids: CASGMNTEAFF. DNA of the CDR3: TGTGCCAGCGGCATGAACACTGAAGCTTTCTTT.